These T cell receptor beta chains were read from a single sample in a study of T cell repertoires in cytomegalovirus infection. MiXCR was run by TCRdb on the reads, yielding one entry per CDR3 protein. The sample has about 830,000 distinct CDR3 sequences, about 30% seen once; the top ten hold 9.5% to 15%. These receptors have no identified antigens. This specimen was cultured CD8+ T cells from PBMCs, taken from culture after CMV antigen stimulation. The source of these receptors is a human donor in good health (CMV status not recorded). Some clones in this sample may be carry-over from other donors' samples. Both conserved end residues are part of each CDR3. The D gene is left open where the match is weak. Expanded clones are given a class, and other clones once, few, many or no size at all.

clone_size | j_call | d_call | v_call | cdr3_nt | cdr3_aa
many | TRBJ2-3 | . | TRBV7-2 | TGTGCCAGCAGCTTAGAGGGGGGGGGAGATACGCAGTATTTT | CASSLEGGGDTQYF
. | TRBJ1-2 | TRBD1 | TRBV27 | TGTGCCAGCAGTCCCACAGGGGCGGGGGTCTATGGCTACACCTTC | CASSPTGAGVYGYTF
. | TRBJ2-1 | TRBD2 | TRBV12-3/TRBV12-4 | TGTGCCAGCAGCCCCTCCGCTAGCGGGGGGAATGAGCAGTTCTTC | CASSPSASGGNEQFF
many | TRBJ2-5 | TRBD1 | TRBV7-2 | TGTGCCAGCAGCATGGGGACAGGGGCCCTCCCAATCCAAGAGACCCAGTACTTC | CASSMGTGALPIQETQYF
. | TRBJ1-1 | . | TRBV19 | TGTGCCAGTTACAGGCTTGGGATGAACACTGAAGCTTTCTTT | CASYRLGMNTEAFF
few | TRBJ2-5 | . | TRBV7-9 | TGTGCCAGCAGCTTAGAGTCTGCAGGGCTAGGAGAGACCCAGTACTTC | CASSLESAGLGETQYF
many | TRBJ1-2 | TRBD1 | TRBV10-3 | TGTGCCAGCTACACCCGGGACAGTAACTATGGCTACACCTTC | CASYTRDSNYGYTF
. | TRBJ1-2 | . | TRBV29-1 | TGCAGCGTTCAGGGCCTATATGGCTACACCTTC | CSVQGLYGYTF
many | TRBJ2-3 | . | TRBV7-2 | TGTGCCAGCAGCTTAGGCGGCAGCCGCACAGATACGCAGTATTTT | CASSLGGSRTDTQYF
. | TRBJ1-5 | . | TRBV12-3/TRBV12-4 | TGTGCCAGCAGTTGGGGCGGTACCAATCAGCCCCAGCATTTT | CASSWGGTNQPQHF
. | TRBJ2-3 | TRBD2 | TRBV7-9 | TGTGCCAGCAGTCTAACTAGCGGGGGGTCCGGACCGCAGTATTTT | CASSLTSGGSGPQYF
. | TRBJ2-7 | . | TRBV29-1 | TGCAGCGTGTTCGGACAGTACTACGAGCAGTACTTC | CSVFGQYYEQYF
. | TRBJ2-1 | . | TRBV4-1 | TGCGCCAGCAGCCAAGAACCGGCCCTCAGTGAACAGTTCTTC | CASSQEPALSEQFF
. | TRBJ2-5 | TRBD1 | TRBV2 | TGTGCCAGCAGTGTTAACCCCGGGACAGGGGAAGAGACCCAGTACTTC | CASSVNPGTGEETQYF
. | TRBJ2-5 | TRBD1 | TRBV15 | TGTGCCGTTGGACAGGGCCCGGGGTTTACCGAGACCCAGTACTTC | CAVGQGPGFTETQYF
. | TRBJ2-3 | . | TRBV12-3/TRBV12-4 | TGTGCCAGCAGTCTAACAGGGCCAATTTACACAGATACGCAGTATTTT | CASSLTGPIYTDTQYF
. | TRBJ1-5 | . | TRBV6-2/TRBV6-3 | TGTGCCAGCAGTTTACAGCTTGTTAATCAGCCCCAGCATTTT | CASSLQLVNQPQHF
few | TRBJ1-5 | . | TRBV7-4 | TGTGTGCACAATCAGCCCCAGCATTTT | CVHNQPQHF
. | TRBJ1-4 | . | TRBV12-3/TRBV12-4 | TGTGCCAACAGTCCCCGAAGAAAAGACAGAAATAGTACGCCCTTTAGTGAAAAACTGTTTTTT | CANSPRRKDRNSTPFSEKLFF
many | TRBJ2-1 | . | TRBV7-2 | TGTGCCAGCAGTTACCTACAGGGACCAAAAGATGAGCAGTTCTTC | CASSYLQGPKDEQFF
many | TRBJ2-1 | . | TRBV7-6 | TGTGCCAGCAGCGTCTGGCCCGGGACCGGAATCGATGAGCAGTTCTTC | CASSVWPGTGIDEQFF
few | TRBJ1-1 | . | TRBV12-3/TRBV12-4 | TGTGCCAGCAGTCCCGTCCTAGGTCTGACGAACACTGAAGCTTTCTTT | CASSPVLGLTNTEAFF
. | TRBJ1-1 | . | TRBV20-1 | TGCAGTGCCGCTTCAACAGGGCCCACTGAAGCTTTCTTT | CSAASTGPTEAFF
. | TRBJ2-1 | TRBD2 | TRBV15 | TGTGCCACCAGCAGAACTAGCGTGGACCCGTACAATGAGCAGTTCTTC | CATSRTSVDPYNEQFF
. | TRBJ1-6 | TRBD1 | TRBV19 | TGTGCCAGTAGTACTCTTGACAGGGCCTCATCACCCCTCCACTTT | CASSTLDRASSPLHF
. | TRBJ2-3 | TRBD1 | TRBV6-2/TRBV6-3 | TGTGCCAGCAGTTACTCCACAGGGGTAAGAGATACGCAGTATTTT | CASSYSTGVRDTQYF